This T cell receptor beta chain comes out of a study of blood T cell repertoires in COVID-19. The data were produced by immunoSEQ multiplex PCR, yet TCRdb's version contains in-frame clones alone and is incomplete. The sample records 200,000 to 250,000 clones, roughly 90% being singletons. Specimen: PBMCs or T cells enriched from blood (not recorded which). This receptor was taken from a woman aged 25 to 39 who had recovered from COVID-19.

The CDR3, as DNA: TGTGCCAGCAGTGAAGCGGGACAGGGAAGCAATCAGCCCCAGCATTTT. This translates into CASSEAGQGSNQPQHF. This sequence joins TRBV2 and TRBJ1-5, with 9 bases identical to TRBD1. Germline CDR1 reads SNHLY; CDR2 reads FYNNEI. CDR3 length: 16 amino acids. The ends lost 0 bases at V and 1 base at J; junction bases unmatched: 1.